This T cell receptor beta chain was sequenced for a study of OX40 agonist ivuxolimab in advanced cancers. Whole-study context: Intravenous ivuxolimab at 0.01 to 10 mg/kg was given to patients every 2 weeks. Regarding the study as a whole: The average count of expanded clones was higher among CD8+ T cells than among CD4+.

To note about this clone: Its antigen is as yet unknown.

The CDR3 loop spans 14 amino acids. Germline V CDR1 and CDR2: MNHEY, SMNVEV (reference sequence). V lost 2 bases and J lost 7, with 14 bases in between. Researchers took blood at baseline, on cycle 4 day 1, and on cycle 7 day 1. The repertoire was sequenced with immunoSEQ multiplex PCR; TCRdb's copy has only in-frame clones and lacks some. The sample lists about 46,000 clones, about 89% occurring once. The starting material was CD4+ or CD8+ T cells sorted from blood, obtained in a trial of the OX40 agonist ivuxolimab. The sequence came from an adult with an advanced solid tumor such as melanoma, head and neck, liver or kidney cancer. The chain uses TRBV27 and TRBJ1-1; D is ambiguous. CDR3 in amino acids: CASSLSPAAVEAFF. Here the CDR3 DNA reads TGTGCCAGCAGTTTAAGCCCCGCGGCGGTTGAAGCTTTCTTT.